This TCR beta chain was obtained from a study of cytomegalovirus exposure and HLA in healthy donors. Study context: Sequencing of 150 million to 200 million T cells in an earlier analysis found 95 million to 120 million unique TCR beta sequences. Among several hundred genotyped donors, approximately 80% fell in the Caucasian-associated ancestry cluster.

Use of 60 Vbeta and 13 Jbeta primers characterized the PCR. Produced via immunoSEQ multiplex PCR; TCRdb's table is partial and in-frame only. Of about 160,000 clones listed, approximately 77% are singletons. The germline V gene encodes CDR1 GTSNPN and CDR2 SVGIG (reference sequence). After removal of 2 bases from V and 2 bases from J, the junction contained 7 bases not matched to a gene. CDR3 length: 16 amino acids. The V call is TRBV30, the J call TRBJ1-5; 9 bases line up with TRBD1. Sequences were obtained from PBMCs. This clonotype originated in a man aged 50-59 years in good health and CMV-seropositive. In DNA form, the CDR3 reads TGTGCCTGGAGTCCCAAGGACAGGGGAGGCAATCAGCCCCAGCATTTT. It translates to CAWSPKDRGGNQPQHF. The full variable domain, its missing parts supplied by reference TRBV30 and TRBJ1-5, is SQTIHQWPATLVQPVGSPLSLECTVEGTSNPNLYWYRQAAGRGLQLLFYSVGIGQISSEVPQNLSASRPQDRQFILSSKKLLLSDSGFYLCAWSPKDRGGNQPQHFGDGTRLSIL.